The next 32 T cell receptor beta chains were all read from a single sample in a study of technical replicates of blood from a few donors. The method was immunoSEQ multiplex PCR; TCRdb's version includes in-frame clones alone and lacks a portion of them. The data hold 85,000 to 100,000 clones, with 94% observed a single time. The material sequenced was T cells isolated from PBMCs. The receptor source for this set is a human donor in good health.

The chain carries TRBV6-5 and TRBJ2-7; no clear D. Per germline, CDR1 MNHEY and CDR2 SVGAGI. With 0 bases removed from V and 1 base from J, the gap between germline ends came to 13 bases. CDR3 length equals 16 residues. The CDR3 loop is CASSYSLLTSSYEQYF. In DNA form, the CDR3 reads TGTGCCAGCAGTTACTCGCTTCTCACGAGTTCCTACGAGCAGTACTTC.

This clone came up once. The V and J genes are TRBV4-1 and TRBJ2-1, with 9 bases aligning to TRBD2. Germline V gives CDR1 MGHRA, CDR2 YSYEKL. J gave up 2 bases and V 1 base, and 6 bases lay outside the gene matches. This CDR3 is built from 17 residues. CDR3 in DNA: TGCGCCAGCAGCCAAGTTTTGGCGGGAGGGCCCTACAATGAGCAGTTCTTC. Its translation: CASSQVLAGGPYNEQFF.

The chain employs TRBV27 and TRBJ2-5; 7 bases fit TRBD2. CDR3 size: 15 residues. The germline CDR1 and CDR2 sequences are MNHEY and SMNVEV (reference sequence). J lost 1 base, V lost 3 bases, and 5 bases had no gene match. This CDR3 is CASSFFGGSQETQYF. CDR3 DNA sequence: TGTGCCAGCAGTTTTTTCGGGGGGTCCCAAGAGACCCAGTACTTC.

The chain is built from TRBV11-2 and TRBJ2-7; TRBD2 is a possible D gene (5 bases). The germline gives CDR1 SGHAT, CDR2 FQNNGV. V lost 1 base to trimming and J lost 7 bases, with 14 bases between them. The CDR3 consists of 14 residues. The CDR3 sequence is CASSLAGGGGEQYF. The CDR3 nucleotides read TGTGCCAGCAGCTTAGCGGGCGGCGGAGGAGAGCAGTACTTC.

The table lists this clone with a count of one. The rearrangement joins TRBV28 to TRBJ2-1; D perhaps matches TRBD2 (6 bases). The germline CDR1 and CDR2 sequences are MDHEN and SYDVKM. The V end lost 2 bases, the J end lost 0 bases, and 23 bases lay between the germline ends. The CDR3 is made up of 20 amino acids. The CDR3 coding sequence is TGTGCCAGCAGTTTACAAGGGTTCGCGACGGGAGCCAGCTCCTACAATGAGCAGTTCTTC. It specifies CASSLQGFATGASSYNEQFF.

This clone occurred once. The DNA of the CDR3 is TGTGCCATCAGTGAGACCATAGGGGGGGGAACCTACGAGCAGTACTTC. It translates to CAISETIGGGTYEQYF. The chain couples TRBV10-3 to TRBJ2-7, with a tentative D call TRBD2 (7 bases). This CDR3 spans 16 amino acids. Germline CDR1 reads ENHRY; CDR2 reads SYGVKD. The germline V and J ends were trimmed by 2 bases and 2 bases, with 16 bases remaining between them.

The CDR3 is CASSKNRGPDTQYF. CDR3 DNA sequence: TGCGCCAGCAGTAAGAACAGGGGCCCGGATACGCAGTATTTT. This chain links TRBV10-1 with TRBJ2-3; the match to TRBD1 covers 7 bases. This CDR3 spans 14 amino acids. V lost 5 bases to trimming and J lost 6 bases; unmatched junction nucleotides: 8. Germline V gives CDR1 WNHNN, CDR2 SYGVQD (reference sequence).

The J gene is TRBJ2-7, the V gene TRBV15; 7 bases fit TRBD2. CDR3 length: 16 residues. V dropped 2 bases and J dropped 1; count of bases not matched to a gene: 8. Germline CDR1 and CDR2: LNHNV and YYDKDF (reference sequence). The CDR3 nucleotides are TGTGCCACCAGCAGAATTGGGAGGGCGAGTTCCTACGAGCAGTACTTC. Protein sequence: CATSRIGRASSYEQYF. Full variable domain (missing parts from reference TRBV15 and TRBJ2-7): DAMVIQNPRYQVTQFGKPVTLSCSQTLNHNVMYWYQQKSSQAPKLLFHYYDKDFNNEADTPDNFQSRRPNTSFCFLDIRSPGLGDTAMYLCATSRIGRASSYEQYFGPGTRLTVT.

This chain connects TRBV5-1 to TRBJ1-3; 8 bases are shared with TRBD1. Germline CDR1 SGHRS, CDR2 YFSETQ. CDR3 length: 16 residues. J gave up 2 bases and V 2 bases, and 6 bases lay outside the gene matches. Here the CDR3 DNA reads TGCGCCAGCAGCTTAACAGGGGGGTACCCTGGAAACACCATATATTTT. Amino acid sequence: CASSLTGGYPGNTIYF.

V usage is TRBV15 and J usage is TRBJ2-7, with D possibly being TRBD2 (6 bases). The CDR3 is made up of 17 amino acids. V lost 0 bases to trimming and J lost 2 bases, with 17 bases between them. Germline values: CDR1 LNHNV, CDR2 YYDKDF (reference sequence). CDR3: CATSRDPGRHPAYEQYF. CDR3 nucleotide sequence: TGTGCCACCAGCAGAGATCCGGGGAGGCACCCCGCCTACGAGCAGTACTTC.

The chain carries TRBV27 and TRBJ2-7, with D perhaps TRBD2 (5 bases). The CDR3 covers 14 residues. Germline V lookup: CDR1 MNHEY, CDR2 SMNVEV (reference sequence). Trimming pared 3 bases from V and 2 bases from J, leaving 11 bases between. The CDR3 nucleotides read TGTGCCAGCAGTTTCCAGCGGCCTACCTACGAGCAGTACTTC. Translating gives CASSFQRPTYEQYF.

V and J are TRBV5-1 and TRBJ2-2; D possibly corresponds to TRBD1 (6 bases). The CDR3 runs to 13 residues. V was clipped by 0 bases and J by 6 bases, with 6 bases between them. The V gene's germline CDR1 is SGHRS and CDR2 YFSETQ. CDR3 in amino acids: CASSLGGPGELFF. The CDR3 region has the DNA TGCGCCAGCAGCTTGGGGGGGCCCGGGGAGCTGTTTTTT. The full variable domain, its missing parts supplied by reference TRBV5-1 and TRBJ2-2, is KAGVTQTPRYLIKTRGQQVTLSCSPISGHRSVSWYQQTPGQGLQFLFEYFSETQRNKGNFPGRFSGRQFSNSRSEMNVSTLELGDSALYLCASSLGGPGELFFGEGSRLTVL.

This chain joins TRBV9 and TRBJ2-7; weak D call: TRBD1 (6 bases). The CDR3 length is 14 residues. V was trimmed by 3 bases and J by 3 bases, leaving 13 bases between them. Germline lookup yields CDR1 SGDLS and CDR2 YYNGEE. CDR3 loop: CASSAGTPDYEQYF. The CDR3 nucleotides are TGTGCCAGCAGCGCCGGGACACCCGACTACGAGCAGTACTTC.

This chain joins TRBV6-1 and TRBJ1-3; D is ambiguous. The CDR3 sequence is 17 residues long. Trimming shortened V by 1 base and J by 3 bases, and 16 bases separated the two germline ends. Germline V gene sequence: CDR1 MNHNS, CDR2 SASEGT. The CDR3 here is CASSEEGARVFGNTIYF. CDR3 sequence (DNA): TGTGCCAGCAGTGAAGAGGGAGCGAGGGTGTTTGGAAACACCATATATTTT.

The CDR3 loop is CASSVGGRGRYTEAFF. CDR3 sequence (DNA): TGTGCCAGCAGCGTGGGAGGGAGGGGACGGTACACTGAAGCTTTCTTT. The rearrangement uses TRBV9 and TRBJ1-1; D might be TRBD1 (5 bases). V was pared by 2 bases and J by 3 bases, with 17 bases between. From germline, CDR1 is SGDLS and CDR2 YYNGEE. The CDR3 runs 16 residues.

The chain carries TRBV4-1 and TRBJ1-5; the match to TRBD1 covers 8 bases. Looked up from germline, CDR1 is MGHRA and CDR2 is YSYEKL. V lost 3 bases, J lost 0 bases, and 13 bases stayed unmatched. CDR3 length equals 19 residues. In nucleotides, the CDR3 is TGCGCCAGCAGCCACGCGGAACAGTATGACAGGGGTAGCAATCAGCCCCAGCATTTT. It is translated as CASSHAEQYDRGSNQPQHF.

This clone appeared once. The gene calls are TRBV6-4 and TRBJ1-2; tentative D call: TRBD1 (5 bases). Germline-derived CDR1 and CDR2 are MRHNA and SNTAGT. The CDR3 length is 10 residues. CDR3 residues: CPQQGYGYTF. Here the CDR3 DNA reads TGTCCCCAGCAGGGTTATGGCTACACCTTC.

The J gene is TRBJ1-6, the V gene TRBV5-6; 10 bases line up with TRBD1. Germline V gene data show CDR1 as SGHDT and CDR2 as YYEEEE. V lost 4 bases and J lost 8; bases outside the gene matches: 3. This CDR3 is built from 14 residues. CDR3 region: CASSDRGRDSPLHF. In DNA, the CDR3 is TGTGCCAGCAGCGACAGGGGGCGTGATTCACCCCTCCACTTT.

Details on this clone: The junction does not match germline at one end; this may be a read error. This chain uses TRBV28 with TRBJ1-4, with a possible D match to TRBD1 (6 bases). Germline assignment: CDR1 MDHEN and CDR2 SYDVKM. The CDR3 has 15 amino acids. This CDR3 is CASSSPDSRRKGSDF. The CDR3 DNA is TGTGCCAGCAGTTCCCCGGACAGCCGCAGAAAAGGCAGTGACTTT.

The J gene is TRBJ1-2, the V gene TRBV29-1, with 8 bases matching TRBD1. The CDR3 is 13 amino acids. Germline lookup yields CDR1 SQVTM and CDR2 ANQGSEA. Losses at the gene ends were 3 bases for V and 2 bases for J; bases not matched to a gene: 2. The CDR3 DNA is TGCAGCGTTGAGCAGGGGGCCAACTATGGCTACACCTTC. Protein: CSVEQGANYGYTF.

J is TRBJ1-2 and V is TRBV6-1; tentatively, D is TRBD1 (6 bases). V shed 4 bases and J shed 4 bases, with 16 bases lying between them. This CDR3 spans 15 amino acids. Per the germline V gene, CDR1 is MNHNS and CDR2 is SASEGT. The CDR3 reads CASSGDPRGSYGYTF. The CDR3 nucleotides are TGTGCCAGCAGTGGCGACCCCAGGGGAAGCTATGGCTACACCTTC.

The rearrangement uses TRBV6-5 and TRBJ2-3, with D possibly matching TRBD2 (6 bases). The germline V gene has CDR1 MNHEY and CDR2 SVGAGI. This CDR3 is built from 13 residues. V gave up 4 bases and J gave up 4 bases, with 9 bases separating them. CDR3 region: CASSWRGADTQYF. CDR3 DNA sequence: TGTGCCAGCAGTTGGAGGGGTGCAGATACGCAGTATTTT.

The V and J genes are TRBV19 and TRBJ1-5, with D hard to call. Germline V gene sequence: CDR1 LNHDA, CDR2 SQIVND (reference sequence). The CDR3 runs to 14 residues. Between the trimmed V and J ends, which lost 3 bases and 6 bases, there was a span of 12 bases. The CDR3 DNA reads as TGTGCCAGTAGTATTTCCCGGGTGGGTCAGCCCCAGCATTTT. Residues: CASSISRVGQPQHF.

V gene TRBV28 combines with J gene TRBJ2-1; the match to TRBD2 covers 9 bases. The CDR3 spans 17 residues. Trimming cost V 5 bases and J 0 bases; bases outside gene matches: 8. Germline-derived CDR1 and CDR2 are MDHEN and SYDVKM. CDR3 in DNA: TGTGCCAGCAGTCCCTCCCTTAGCGGGAGCTCCTACAATGAGCAGTTCTTC. Translated: CASSPSLSGSSYNEQFF.

The V call is TRBV7-8, the J call TRBJ2-1; possible D gene TRBD1, 5 bases. The CDR3 consists of 14 residues. The V end lost 1 base, the J end lost 3 bases, and 7 bases lay between the germline ends. CDR1 is SGHVS, CDR2 FQNEAQ, per germline. The DNA of the CDR3 is TGTGCCAGCAGCTTAGGACAGAGCTACAATGAGCAGTTCTTC. This codes for CASSLGQSYNEQFF.

The genes are TRBV6-5 and TRBJ1-6; D unresolved. V lost 6 bases to trimming and J lost 7 bases, with 16 bases between them. The CDR3 length is 15 residues. Germline assignment: CDR1 MNHEY and CDR2 SVGAGI. The CDR3 coding sequence is TGTGCCAGCAGCCAGGACTATTCAAGGAATTCACCCCTCCACTTT. It specifies CASSQDYSRNSPLHF.

This chain connects TRBV21-1 to TRBJ1-2; the table's D call of TRBD1 was not tested on the DNA. TRBV21-1 is a recognized pseudogene. This CDR3 comprises 12 residues. The chain's CDR3 is CASTTRPYGYTF. The CDR3 coding sequence is TGTGCCAGCACCACACGTCCCTATGGCTACACCTTC.

V is TRBV6-5 and J is TRBJ2-7; D is possibly TRBD2 (6 bases). This CDR3 comprises 13 residues. Germline V gene data show CDR1 as MNHEY and CDR2 as SVGAGI. The V and J ends lost 2 bases and 7 bases respectively, with 12 bases between them. The CDR3 DNA sequence: TGTGCCAGCAGTTACCCTCCGACTAGTGAGCAGTACTTC. It is translated as CASSYPPTSEQYF.

This clone was seen only a few times. This chain connects TRBV27 to TRBJ1-5, with TRBD1 as a possible D gene (5 bases). V lost 3 bases and J lost 6, with 9 bases in between. Germline V gene lookup returns CDR1 MNHEY and CDR2 SMNVEV (reference sequence). This CDR3 has 13 amino acids. The CDR3, as DNA: TGTGCCAGCAGTTTGGGGGGAAGTCAGCCCCAGCATTTT. Its protein product is CASSLGGSQPQHF.

This chain joins TRBV5-1 and TRBJ2-5; perhaps TRBD2 as D (6 bases). Germline V gives CDR1 SGHRS, CDR2 YFSETQ. With 2 bases removed from V and 1 base from J, the gap between germline ends came to 18 bases. This CDR3 has 17 amino acids. The CDR3 nucleotides are TGCGCCAGCAGCTTTGGGCGGGGCATCGCACCCCAAGAGACCCAGTACTTC. Translating gives CASSFGRGIAPQETQYF.

This chain uses TRBV29-1 with TRBJ2-2; perhaps TRBD2 as D (5 bases). The CDR3 is made up of 14 amino acids. Germline V gene sequence: CDR1 SQVTM, CDR2 ANQGSEA. Trimming removed 3 bases at V and 4 bases at J, with 12 bases between. The CDR3 loop is CSVDPGVGTGELFF. CDR3 nucleotides: TGCAGCGTTGATCCCGGGGTCGGCACCGGGGAGCTGTTTTTT.

The chain employs TRBV29-1 and TRBJ2-1, with 7 bases lining up with TRBD2. This CDR3 is built from 13 residues. V trimming: 4 bases; J trimming: 6 bases; junction bases outside the gene matches: 6. Germline V CDR1 and CDR2: SQVTM, ANQGSEA. In nucleotides, the CDR3 is TGCAGCGTTGTTGTGGGAGGGCCCAATGAGCAGTTCTTC. It translates to CSVVVGGPNEQFF.